The clone carrying this T cell receptor (beta chain) showed up just once. Its antigen is as yet unknown. Vbeta (60) and Jbeta (13) primers were used in the PCR. TCRdb's table, derived via immunoSEQ multiplex PCR, lists solely in-frame clones and lacks some. This table holds nearly 110,000 clones, roughly 82% found once. The sample originates from a study of cytomegalovirus exposure and HLA in healthy donors. Study results and caveats: The authors judged a highly shared variant cluster likely a sequencing artifact. Donors were assumed by presence/absence analyses to have roughly uniform sequencing depth. On later analysis, the bulk of CMV-associated TCR beta chains appeared to be HLA-restricted.

Germline lookup yields CDR1 SGHDT and CDR2 YYEEEE. This CDR3 has 11 amino acids. V lost 4 bases and J lost 9, with 8 bases in between. Sample: PBMCs. The rearrangement uses TRBV5-6 and TRBJ2-1; D might be TRBD2 (5 bases). This receptor was identified in a male donor in good health and CMV-seronegative. The CDR3 here is CASSVTSEQFF. CDR3 nucleotides: TGTGCCAGCAGCGTCACTAGTGAGCAGTTCTTC.